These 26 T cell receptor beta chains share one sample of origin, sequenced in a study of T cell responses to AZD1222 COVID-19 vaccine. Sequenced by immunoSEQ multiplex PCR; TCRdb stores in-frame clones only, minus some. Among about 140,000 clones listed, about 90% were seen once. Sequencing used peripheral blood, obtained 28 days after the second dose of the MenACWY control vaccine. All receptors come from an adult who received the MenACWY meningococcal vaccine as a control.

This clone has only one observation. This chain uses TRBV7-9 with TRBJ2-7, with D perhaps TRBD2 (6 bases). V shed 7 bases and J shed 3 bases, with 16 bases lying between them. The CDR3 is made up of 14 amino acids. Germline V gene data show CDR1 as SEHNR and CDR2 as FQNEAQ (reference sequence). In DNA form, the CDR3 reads TGTGCCAGCACCTCTGGTGGGGGGTACTACGAGCAGTACTTC. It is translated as CASTSGGGYYEQYF. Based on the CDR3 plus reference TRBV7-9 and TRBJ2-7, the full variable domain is DTGVSQNPRHKITKRGQNVTFRCDPISEHNRLYWYRQTLGQGPEFLTYFQNEAQLEKSRLLSDRFSAERPKGSFSTLEIQRTEQGDSAMYLCASTSGGGYYEQYFGPGTRLTVT.

The CDR3 bases are TGTGCCAGCAGCCCCTTCGACAGGACGGAGGGCTACACCTTC. Amino acids: CASSPFDRTEGYTF. The chain links TRBV7-2 to TRBJ1-2; weak D call: TRBD1 (6 bases). Germline assignment: CDR1 SGHTA and CDR2 FQGNSA. V lost 5 bases to trimming and J lost 8 bases, with 18 bases between them. The CDR3 is made up of 14 amino acids. Looking up the rest from reference TRBV7-2 and TRBJ1-2 gives the full variable domain: GAGVSQSPSNKVTEKGKDVELRCDPISGHTALYWYRQSLGQGLEFLIYFQGNSAPDKSGLPSDRFSAERTGGSVSTLTIQRTQQEDSAVYLCASSPFDRTEGYTFGSGTRLTVV.

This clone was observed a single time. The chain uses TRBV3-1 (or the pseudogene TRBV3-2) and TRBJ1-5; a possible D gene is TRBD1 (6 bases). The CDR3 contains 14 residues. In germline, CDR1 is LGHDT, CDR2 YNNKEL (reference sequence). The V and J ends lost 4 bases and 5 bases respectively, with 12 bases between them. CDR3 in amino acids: CASSPQGWHQPQHF. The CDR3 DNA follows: TGTGCCAGCAGCCCACAGGGTTGGCATCAGCCCCAGCATTTT.

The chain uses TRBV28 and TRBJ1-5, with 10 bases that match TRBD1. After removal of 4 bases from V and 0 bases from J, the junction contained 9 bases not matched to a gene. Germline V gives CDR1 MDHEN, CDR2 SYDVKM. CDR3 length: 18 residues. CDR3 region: CASSSPGQGHHSNQPQHF. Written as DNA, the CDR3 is TGTGCCAGCAGTTCTCCGGGACAGGGGCATCATAGCAATCAGCCCCAGCATTTT.

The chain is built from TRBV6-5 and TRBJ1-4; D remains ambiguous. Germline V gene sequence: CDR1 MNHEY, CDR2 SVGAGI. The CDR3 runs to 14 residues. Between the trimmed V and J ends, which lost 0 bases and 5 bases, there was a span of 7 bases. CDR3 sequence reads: CASSYSGANEKLFF. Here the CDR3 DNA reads TGTGCCAGCAGTTACTCGGGCGCCAATGAAAAACTGTTTTTT.

The DNA of the CDR3 is TGTGCCAGCTCGGAGGGGGACCCTAGCACAGATACGCAGTATTTT. Its translation: CASSEGDPSTDTQYF. The V and J genes are TRBV18 and TRBJ2-3; the D gene could be TRBD1 or TRBD2 (6 bases each). V was cut by 6 bases and J by 0 bases, with 13 bases left in between. Germline assignment: CDR1 KGHSH and CDR2 LQKENI. This CDR3 is built from 15 residues.

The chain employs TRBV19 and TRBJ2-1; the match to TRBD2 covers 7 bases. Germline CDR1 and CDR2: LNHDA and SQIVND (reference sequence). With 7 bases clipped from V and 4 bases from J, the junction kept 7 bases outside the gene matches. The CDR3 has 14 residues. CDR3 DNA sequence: TGTGCCAGTAAGACTAGCTCGCAATACAATGAGCAGTTCTTC. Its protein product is CASKTSSQYNEQFF.

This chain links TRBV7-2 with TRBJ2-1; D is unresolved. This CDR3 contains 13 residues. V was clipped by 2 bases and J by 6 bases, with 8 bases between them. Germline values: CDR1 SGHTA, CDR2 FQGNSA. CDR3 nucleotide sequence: TGTGCCAGCAGCTTATATGCTAGCAATGAGCAGTTCTTC. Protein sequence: CASSLYASNEQFF.

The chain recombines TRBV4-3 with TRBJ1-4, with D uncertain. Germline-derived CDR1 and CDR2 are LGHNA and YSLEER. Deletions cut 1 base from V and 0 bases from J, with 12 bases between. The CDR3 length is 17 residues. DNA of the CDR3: TGCGCCAGCAGCCAAGTTTTATTCACAGCAACTAATGAAAAACTGTTTTTT. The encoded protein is CASSQVLFTATNEKLFF.

CDR3 sequence: CASSEVTGHTEAFF. The CDR3 DNA reads as TGTGCCAGCAGTGAGGTGACAGGTCATACTGAAGCTTTCTTT. This rearrangement joins TRBV6-1 to TRBJ1-1, with D perhaps matching TRBD1 (6 bases). Trimming took off 3 bases at V and 5 bases at J, with 13 bases between the two ends. Per the germline V gene, CDR1 is MNHNS and CDR2 is SASEGT. The CDR3 consists of 14 residues.

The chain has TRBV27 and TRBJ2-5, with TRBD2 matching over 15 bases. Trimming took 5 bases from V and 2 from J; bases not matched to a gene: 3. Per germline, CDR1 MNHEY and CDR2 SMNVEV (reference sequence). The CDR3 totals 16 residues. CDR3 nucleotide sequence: TGTGCCAGCAGTCCAGGGACTAGCGGGAGGCAAGAGACCCAGTACTTC. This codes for CASSPGTSGRQETQYF.

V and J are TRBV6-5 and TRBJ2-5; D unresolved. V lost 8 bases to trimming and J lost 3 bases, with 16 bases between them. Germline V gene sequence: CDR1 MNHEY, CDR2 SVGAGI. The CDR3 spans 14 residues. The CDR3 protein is CASGKQLAEETQYF. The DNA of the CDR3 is TGTGCCAGCGGGAAGCAATTAGCTGAAGAGACCCAGTACTTC.

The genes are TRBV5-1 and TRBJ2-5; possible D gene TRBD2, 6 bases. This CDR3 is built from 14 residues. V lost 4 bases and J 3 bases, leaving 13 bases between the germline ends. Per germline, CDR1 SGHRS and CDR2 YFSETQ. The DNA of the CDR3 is TGCGCCAGCAGCCGCCCCGGGACTGAAGAGACCCAGTACTTC. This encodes CASSRPGTEETQYF.

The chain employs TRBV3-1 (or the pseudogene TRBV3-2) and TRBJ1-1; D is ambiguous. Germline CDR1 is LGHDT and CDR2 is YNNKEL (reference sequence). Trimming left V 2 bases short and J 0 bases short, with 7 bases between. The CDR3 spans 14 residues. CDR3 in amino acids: CASSQIGVNTEAFF. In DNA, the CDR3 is TGTGCCAGCAGCCAAATCGGGGTGAACACTGAAGCTTTCTTT.

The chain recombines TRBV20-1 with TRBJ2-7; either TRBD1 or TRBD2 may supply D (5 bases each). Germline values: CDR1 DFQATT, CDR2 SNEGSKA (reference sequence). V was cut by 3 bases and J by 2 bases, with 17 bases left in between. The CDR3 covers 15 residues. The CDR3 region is CSASSDREGTYEQYF. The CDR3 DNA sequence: TGCAGTGCTAGTTCCGACAGAGAGGGTACCTACGAGCAGTACTTC.

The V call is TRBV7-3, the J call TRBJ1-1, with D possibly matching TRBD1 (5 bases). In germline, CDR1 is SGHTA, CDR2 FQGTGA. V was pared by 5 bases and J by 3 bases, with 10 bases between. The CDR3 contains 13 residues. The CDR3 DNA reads TGTGCCAGCAGCCCGACAGTTGACACTGAAGCTTTCTTT. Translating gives CASSPTVDTEAFF.

In nucleotides, the CDR3 is TGTGCCAGCAGCGTATCCCTGGCGGGAGGGGGCCCCGGGGAGCTGTTTTTT. As protein: CASSVSLAGGGPGELFF. The chain is built from TRBV9 and TRBJ2-2; 9 bases map to TRBD2. Losses at the gene ends were 1 base for V and 6 bases for J; bases not matched to a gene: 10. The length of the CDR3 is 17 residues. The germline CDR1 and CDR2 sequences are SGDLS and YYNGEE.

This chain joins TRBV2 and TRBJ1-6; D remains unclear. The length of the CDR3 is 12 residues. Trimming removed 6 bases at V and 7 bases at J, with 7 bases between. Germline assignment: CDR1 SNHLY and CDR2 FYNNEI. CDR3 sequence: CASSGRNSPLHF. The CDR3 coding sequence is TGTGCCAGCAGCGGCAGGAATTCACCCCTCCACTTT.

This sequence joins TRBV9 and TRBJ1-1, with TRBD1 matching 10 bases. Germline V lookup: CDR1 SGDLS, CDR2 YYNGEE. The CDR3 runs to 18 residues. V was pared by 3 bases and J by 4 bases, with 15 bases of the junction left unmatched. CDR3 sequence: CASSGETVGTGASTEAFF. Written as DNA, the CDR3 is TGTGCCAGCAGCGGGGAGACCGTAGGGACAGGGGCGTCCACTGAAGCTTTCTTT.

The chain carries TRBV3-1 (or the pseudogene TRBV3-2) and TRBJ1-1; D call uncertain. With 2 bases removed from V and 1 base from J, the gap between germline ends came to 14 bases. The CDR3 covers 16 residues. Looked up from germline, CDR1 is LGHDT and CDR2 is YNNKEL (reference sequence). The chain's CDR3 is CASSQIPRTENTEAFF. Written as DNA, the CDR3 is TGTGCCAGCAGCCAAATCCCCAGGACGGAGAACACTGAAGCTTTCTTT.

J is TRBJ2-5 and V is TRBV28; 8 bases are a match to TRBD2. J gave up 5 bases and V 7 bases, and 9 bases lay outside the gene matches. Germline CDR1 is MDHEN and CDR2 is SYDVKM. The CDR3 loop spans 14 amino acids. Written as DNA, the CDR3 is TGTGCCAGCACCTCCCTAGCGGGTTTTGAGACCCAGTACTTC. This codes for CASTSLAGFETQYF.

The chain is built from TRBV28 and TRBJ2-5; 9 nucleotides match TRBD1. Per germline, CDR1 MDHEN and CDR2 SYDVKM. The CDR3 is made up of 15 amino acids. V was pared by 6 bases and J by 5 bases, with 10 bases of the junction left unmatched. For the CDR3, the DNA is TGTGCCAGCAGCGATAACCGACAGGGGGGGGAGACCCAGTACTTC. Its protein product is CASSDNRQGGETQYF.

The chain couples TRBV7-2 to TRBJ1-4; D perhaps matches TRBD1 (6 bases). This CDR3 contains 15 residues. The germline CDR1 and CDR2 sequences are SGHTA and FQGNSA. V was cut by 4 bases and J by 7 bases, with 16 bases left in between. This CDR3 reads CASSSYREVVEKLFF. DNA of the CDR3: TGTGCCAGCAGCTCTTACAGGGAGGTGGTTGAAAAACTGTTTTTT.

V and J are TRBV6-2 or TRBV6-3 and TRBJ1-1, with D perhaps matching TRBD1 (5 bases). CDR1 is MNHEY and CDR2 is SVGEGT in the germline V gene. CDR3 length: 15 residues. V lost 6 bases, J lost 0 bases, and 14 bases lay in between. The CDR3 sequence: CASSDRRGMNTEAFF. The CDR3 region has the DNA TGTGCCAGCAGCGATCGGCGGGGGATGAACACTGAAGCTTTCTTT.

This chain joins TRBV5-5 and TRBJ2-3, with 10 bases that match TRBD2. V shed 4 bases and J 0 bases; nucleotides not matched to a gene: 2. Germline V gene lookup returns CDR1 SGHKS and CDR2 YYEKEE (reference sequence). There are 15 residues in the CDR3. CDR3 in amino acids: CASSPLAGSTDTQYF. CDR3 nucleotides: TGTGCCAGCAGCCCACTAGCGGGAAGCACAGATACGCAGTATTTT.

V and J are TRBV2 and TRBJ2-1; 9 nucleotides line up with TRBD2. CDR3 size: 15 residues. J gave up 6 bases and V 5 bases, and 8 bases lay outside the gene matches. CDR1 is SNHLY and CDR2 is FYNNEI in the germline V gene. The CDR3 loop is CASSTIAGAGNEQFF. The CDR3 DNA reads TGTGCCAGCAGTACAATAGCGGGAGCCGGCAATGAGCAGTTCTTC.